This T cell receptor beta chain is from a study of blood T cells in healthy people across ages. Whole-study results and caveats: There were more naive CD4+ cells and higher diversity in long-lived donors than in aged donors.

This CDR3 comprises 13 residues. Germline CDR1 SQVTM, CDR2 ANQGSEA. The V gene lost 3 bases and the J gene lost 4 bases, with 12 bases spanning the gap. Note on this clonotype: As yet, its antigen is unknown.

A minimum of 6 million PBMCs was isolated per sample. Through a sample-barcoded 5' primer and a J-beta primer mix, a second PCR was run for roughly 6 to 11 cycles. Researchers report that a template-switch adaptor with 12 random nucleotides tagged each cDNA molecule. From the 5' RACE reads, TCRdb called clonotypes with MiXCR, one entry per CDR3 protein. The data hold around 1,500,000 distinct CDR3 sequences, with around 42% observed a single time. The chain has TRBV29-1 and TRBJ1-1; D gene ambiguous. The sequence was collected from a woman aged 18-29 years in good health. The sequencing sample was made of blood. This chain's CDR3 is CSVDGGRSTEAFF. The CDR3 DNA sequence: TGCAGCGTTGACGGCGGGCGGAGCACTGAAGCTTTCTTT.